This TCR beta chain was sequenced during a study of cytomegalovirus exposure and HLA in healthy donors. PCR employed 60 Vbeta and 13 Jbeta primers. Only in-frame clones appear in the TCRdb table, and some are missing; sequencing was by immunoSEQ multiplex PCR. The sample contains fewer than 200,000 clones, almost 80% of which appear only once. On this clone itself: Its antigen remains unidentified.

Study outcomes and limitations: A missense variant in DCLRE1C was later tied to TCR beta V- and J-gene trimming.

Germline V gives CDR1 SGHNT, CDR2 YYREEE (reference sequence). Unmatched junction bases numbered 3, after V lost 4 bases and J lost 4 bases. The CDR3 has 14 residues. The rearrangement joins TRBV5-4 to TRBJ2-2, with 8 bases fitting TRBD2. Sample: PBMCs. This TCR was sampled from a man in his forties in good health and CMV-seropositive. CDR3 loop: CASSPGGLTGELFF. CDR3 sequence (DNA): TGTGCCAGCAGCCCGGGAGGGCTCACCGGGGAGCTGTTTTTT.